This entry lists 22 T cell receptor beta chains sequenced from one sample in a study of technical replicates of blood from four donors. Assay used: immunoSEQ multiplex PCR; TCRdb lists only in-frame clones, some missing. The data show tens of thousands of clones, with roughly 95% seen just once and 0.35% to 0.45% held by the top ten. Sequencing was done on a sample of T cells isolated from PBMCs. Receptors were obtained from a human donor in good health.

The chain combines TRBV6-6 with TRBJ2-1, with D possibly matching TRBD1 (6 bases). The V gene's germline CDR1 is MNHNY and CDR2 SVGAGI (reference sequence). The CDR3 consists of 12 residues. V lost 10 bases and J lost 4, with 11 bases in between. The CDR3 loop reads CATGQQYNEQFF. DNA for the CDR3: TGTGCCACAGGACAGCAGTACAATGAGCAGTTCTTC.

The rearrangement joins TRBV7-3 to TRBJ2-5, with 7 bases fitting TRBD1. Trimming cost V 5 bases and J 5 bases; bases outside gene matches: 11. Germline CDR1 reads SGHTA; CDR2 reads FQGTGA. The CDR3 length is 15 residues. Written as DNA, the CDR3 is TGTGCCAGCAGCCAAGGCGTCGACAGGGCGGAGACCCAGTACTTC. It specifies CASSQGVDRAETQYF.

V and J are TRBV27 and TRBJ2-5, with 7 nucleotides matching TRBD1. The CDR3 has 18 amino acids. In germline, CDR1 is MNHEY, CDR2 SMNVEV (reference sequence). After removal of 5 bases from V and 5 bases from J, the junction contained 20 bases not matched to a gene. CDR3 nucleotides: TGTGCCAGCAGTCCCCTGACAGGGCGAGGAGTTATTACGGAGACCCAGTACTTC. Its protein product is CASSPLTGRGVITETQYF.

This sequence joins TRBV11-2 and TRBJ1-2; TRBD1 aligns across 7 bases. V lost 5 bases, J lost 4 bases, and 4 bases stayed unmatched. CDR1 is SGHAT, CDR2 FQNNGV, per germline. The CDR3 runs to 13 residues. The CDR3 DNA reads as TGTGCCAGCAGCCGCGCAGGGGGCTATGGCTACACCTTC. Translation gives CASSRAGGYGYTF. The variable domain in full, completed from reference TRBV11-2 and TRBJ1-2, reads EAGVAQSPRYKIIEKRQSVAFWCNPISGHATLYWYQQILGQGPKLLIQFQNNGVVDDSQLPKDRFSAERLKGVDSTLKIQPAKLEDSAVYLCASSRAGGYGYTFGSGTRLTVV.

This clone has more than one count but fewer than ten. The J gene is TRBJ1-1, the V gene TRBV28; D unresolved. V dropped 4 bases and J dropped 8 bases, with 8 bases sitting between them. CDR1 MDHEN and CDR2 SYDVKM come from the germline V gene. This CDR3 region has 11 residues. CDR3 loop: CASSYREEAFF. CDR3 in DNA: TGTGCCAGCAGTTACCGGGAAGAAGCTTTCTTT.

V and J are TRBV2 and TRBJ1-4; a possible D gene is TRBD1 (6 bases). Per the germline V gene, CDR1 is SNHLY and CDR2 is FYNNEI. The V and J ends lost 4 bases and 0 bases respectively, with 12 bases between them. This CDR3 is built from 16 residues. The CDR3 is CASSAPGTTTNEKLFF. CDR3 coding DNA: TGTGCCAGCAGTGCCCCCGGGACAACAACTAATGAAAAACTGTTTTTT.

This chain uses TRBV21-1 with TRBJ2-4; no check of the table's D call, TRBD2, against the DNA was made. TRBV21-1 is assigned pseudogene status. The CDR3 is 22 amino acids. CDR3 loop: CASSKGGPGLAGVPVAKNIQYF. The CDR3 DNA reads TGTGCCAGCAGCAAAGGGGGCCCGGGACTAGCGGGAGTCCCTGTAGCCAAAAACATTCAGTACTTC.

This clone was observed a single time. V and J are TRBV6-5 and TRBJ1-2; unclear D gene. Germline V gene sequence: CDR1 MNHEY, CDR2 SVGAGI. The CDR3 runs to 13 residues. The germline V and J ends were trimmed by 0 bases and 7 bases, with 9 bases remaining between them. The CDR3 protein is CASSYSEQVGYTF. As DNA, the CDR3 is TGTGCCAGCAGTTACTCCGAGCAGGTTGGCTACACCTTC.

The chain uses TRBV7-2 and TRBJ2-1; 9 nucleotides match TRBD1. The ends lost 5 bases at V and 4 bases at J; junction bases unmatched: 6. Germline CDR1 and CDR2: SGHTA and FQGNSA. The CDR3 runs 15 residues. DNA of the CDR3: TGTGCCAGCAGCGCGGACAGGGGCTCTTACAATGAGCAGTTCTTC. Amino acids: CASSADRGSYNEQFF. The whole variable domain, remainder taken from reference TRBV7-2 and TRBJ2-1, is GAGVSQSPSNKVTEKGKDVELRCDPISGHTALYWYRQSLGQGLEFLIYFQGNSAPDKSGLPSDRFSAERTGGSVSTLTIQRTQQEDSAVYLCASSADRGSYNEQFFGPGTRLTVL.

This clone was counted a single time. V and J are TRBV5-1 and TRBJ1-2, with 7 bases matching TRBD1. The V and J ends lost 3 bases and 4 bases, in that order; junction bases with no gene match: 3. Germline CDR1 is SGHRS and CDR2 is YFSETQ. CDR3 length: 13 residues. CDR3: CASSSGTAYGYTF. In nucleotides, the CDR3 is TGCGCCAGCAGCTCCGGGACAGCCTATGGCTACACCTTC.

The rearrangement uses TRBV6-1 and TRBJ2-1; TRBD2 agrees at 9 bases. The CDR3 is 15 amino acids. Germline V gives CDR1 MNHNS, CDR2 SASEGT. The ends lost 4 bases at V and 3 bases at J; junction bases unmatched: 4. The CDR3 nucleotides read TGTGCCAGCAGTGGGGCTAGCGGGGACTACAATGAGCAGTTCTTC. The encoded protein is CASSGASGDYNEQFF.

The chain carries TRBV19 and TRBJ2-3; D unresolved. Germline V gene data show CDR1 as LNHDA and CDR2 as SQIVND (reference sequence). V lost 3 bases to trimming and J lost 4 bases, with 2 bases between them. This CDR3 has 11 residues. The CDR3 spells CASSISDTQYF. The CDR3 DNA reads TGTGCCAGTAGTATCTCAGATACGCAGTATTTT.

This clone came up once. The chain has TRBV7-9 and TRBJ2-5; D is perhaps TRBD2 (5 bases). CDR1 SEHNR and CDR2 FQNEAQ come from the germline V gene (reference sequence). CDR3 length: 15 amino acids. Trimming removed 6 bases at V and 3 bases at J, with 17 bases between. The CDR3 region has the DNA TGTGCCAGCAGTCCCCGGAGGACGGCCAAAGAGACCCAGTACTTC. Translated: CASSPRRTAKETQYF.

The DNA for the CDR3 is TGTGCCAGCAGTTTAACAGGCTCTAACTATGGCTACACCTTC. As protein: CASSLTGSNYGYTF. The chain employs TRBV27 and TRBJ1-2, with TRBD1 as a possible D gene (5 bases). Germline V lookup: CDR1 MNHEY, CDR2 SMNVEV (reference sequence). This CDR3 is built from 14 residues. V lost 2 bases and J 0 bases, leaving 7 bases between the germline ends.

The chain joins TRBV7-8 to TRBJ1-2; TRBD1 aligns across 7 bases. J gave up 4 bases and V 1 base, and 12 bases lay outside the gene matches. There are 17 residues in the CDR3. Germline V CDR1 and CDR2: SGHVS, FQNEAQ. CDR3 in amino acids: CASSLGPWAGGSYGYTF. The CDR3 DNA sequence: TGTGCCAGCAGCTTAGGGCCTTGGGCAGGGGGGAGCTATGGCTACACCTTC.

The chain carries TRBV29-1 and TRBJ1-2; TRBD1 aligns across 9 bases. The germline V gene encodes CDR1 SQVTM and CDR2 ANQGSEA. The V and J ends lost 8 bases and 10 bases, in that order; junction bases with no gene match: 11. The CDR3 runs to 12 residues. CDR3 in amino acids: CSSKGQGANYTF. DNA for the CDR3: TGCAGCTCTAAGGGACAGGGAGCCAACTACACCTTC.

CDR3 nucleotide sequence: TGTGCCATCAGTCGGGACAGTAGCAATCAGCCCCAGCATTTT. Translation: CAISRDSSNQPQHF. The J gene is TRBJ1-5, the V gene TRBV10-3, with 7 nucleotides matching TRBD1. Losses at the gene ends were 5 bases for V and 0 bases for J; bases not matched to a gene: 1. The length of the CDR3 is 14 residues. Germline V gene lookup returns CDR1 ENHRY and CDR2 SYGVKD.

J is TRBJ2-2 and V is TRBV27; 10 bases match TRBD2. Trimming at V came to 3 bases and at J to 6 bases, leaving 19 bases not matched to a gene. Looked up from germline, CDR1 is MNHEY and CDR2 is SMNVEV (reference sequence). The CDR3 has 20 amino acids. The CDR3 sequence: CASSFKGRTYQREGPGELFF. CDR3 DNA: TGTGCCAGCAGTTTTAAAGGGAGGACATACCAGCGGGAGGGACCCGGGGAGCTGTTTTTT.

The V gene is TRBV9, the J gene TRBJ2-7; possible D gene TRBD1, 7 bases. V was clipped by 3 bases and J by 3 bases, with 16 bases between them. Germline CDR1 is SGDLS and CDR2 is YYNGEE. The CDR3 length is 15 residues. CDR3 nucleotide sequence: TGTGCCAGCAGCGAGGGGGCGGGACCGGTCTACGAGCAGTACTTC. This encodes CASSEGAGPVYEQYF.

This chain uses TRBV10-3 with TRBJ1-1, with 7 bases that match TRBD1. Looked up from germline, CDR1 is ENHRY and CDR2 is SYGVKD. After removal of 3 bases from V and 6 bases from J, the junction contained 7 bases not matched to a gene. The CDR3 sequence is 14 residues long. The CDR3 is CAISEDREVAEAFF. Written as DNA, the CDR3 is TGTGCCATCAGTGAAGACAGGGAGGTCGCTGAAGCTTTCTTT.

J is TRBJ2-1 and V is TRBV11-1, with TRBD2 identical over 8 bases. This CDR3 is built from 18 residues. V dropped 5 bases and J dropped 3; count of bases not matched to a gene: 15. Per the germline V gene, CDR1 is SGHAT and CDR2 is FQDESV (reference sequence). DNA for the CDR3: TGTGCCAGCAGCCAGGGGCCTCTATGGCGGGAGGACTACAATGAGCAGTTCTTC. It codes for CASSQGPLWREDYNEQFF.

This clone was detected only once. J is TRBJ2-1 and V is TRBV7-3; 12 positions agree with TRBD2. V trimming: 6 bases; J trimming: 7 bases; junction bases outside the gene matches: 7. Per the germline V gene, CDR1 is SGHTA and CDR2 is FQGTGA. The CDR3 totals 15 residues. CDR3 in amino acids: CASRGLAGPINEQFF. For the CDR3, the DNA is TGTGCCAGCAGGGGACTAGCGGGTCCGATTAATGAGCAGTTCTTC. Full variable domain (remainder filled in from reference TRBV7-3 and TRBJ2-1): GAGVSQTPSNKVTEKGKYVELRCDPISGHTALYWYRQSLGQGPEFLIYFQGTGAADDSGLPNDRFFAVRPEGSVSTLKIQRTERGDSAVYLCASRGLAGPINEQFFGPGTRLTVL.